This TCR beta chain was sequenced during a study of T cell changes during pregnancy in multiple sclerosis. Sequenced by immunoSEQ multiplex PCR; TCRdb stores in-frame clones only, minus some. This sample has fewer than 65,000 clones, with more than 85% found just once. Germline CDR1 and CDR2: MNHEY and SVGAGI. This CDR3 has 14 residues. The V and J ends lost 6 bases and 2 bases, in that order; junction bases with no gene match: 6. The source of this sequence is a female donor with multiple sclerosis, enrolled in a pregnancy study. Here the sequenced sample was CD4+ T cells from peripheral blood mononuclear cells, taken after pregnancy. The rearrangement links TRBV6-5 to TRBJ1-2; 7 bases line up with TRBD1. The CDR3 coding sequence is TGTGCCAGCAGCCGCCTGACAGGGAACTATGGCTACACCTTC. Residues: CASSRLTGNYGYTF.